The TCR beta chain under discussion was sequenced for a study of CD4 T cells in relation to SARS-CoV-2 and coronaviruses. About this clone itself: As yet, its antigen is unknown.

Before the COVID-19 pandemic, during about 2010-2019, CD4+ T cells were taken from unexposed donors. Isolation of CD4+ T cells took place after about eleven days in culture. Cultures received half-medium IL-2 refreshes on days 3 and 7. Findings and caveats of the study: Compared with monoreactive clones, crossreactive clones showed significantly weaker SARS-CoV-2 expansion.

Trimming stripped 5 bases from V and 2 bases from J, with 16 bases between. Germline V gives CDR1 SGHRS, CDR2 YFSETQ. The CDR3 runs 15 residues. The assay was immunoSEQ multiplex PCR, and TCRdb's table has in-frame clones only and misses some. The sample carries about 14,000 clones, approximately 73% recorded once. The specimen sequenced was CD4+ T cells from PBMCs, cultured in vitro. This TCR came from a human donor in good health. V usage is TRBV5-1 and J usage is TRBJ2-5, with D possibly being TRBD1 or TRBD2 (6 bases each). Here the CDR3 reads CASSWGDTDQETQYF. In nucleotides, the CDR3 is TGCGCCAGCAGTTGGGGGGACACCGATCAAGAGACCCAGTACTTC.